The present T cell receptor (beta chain) was sequenced within a study of cytomegalovirus exposure and HLA in healthy donors. Overall study results and limits: Association of a missense DCLRE1C variant with TCR beta V- and J-gene trimming was reported in a later analysis. About 90% or about 30% of the time was how often most TCR beta V segments were productive, according to an earlier analysis. Fewer N-insertions (relative to the approximately 670-donor mean) were reportedly seen in an Asian-associated ancestry cluster in a later analysis.

In the PCR, 60 Vbeta and 13 Jbeta primers were used. The table came from immunoSEQ multiplex PCR; TCRdb's copy has only in-frame clones and leaves some out. The sample contains about 130,000 clones, about 80% of which appear only once. With regard to this clone: Its antigen remains unidentified.

The clonotype was recovered from a boy aged 2 to 10 in good health and CMV-seronegative. Sample: PBMCs.

The CDR3: CASSTSGGTIYEQFF. As DNA, the CDR3 is TGTGCCAGCAGCACGAGCGGGGGGACTATATATGAGCAGTTCTTC. The rearrangement links TRBV7-2 to TRBJ2-1; the match to TRBD2 covers 9 bases. This CDR3 region has 15 residues. Germline CDR1 is SGHTA and CDR2 is FQGNSA. Trimming cost V 5 bases and J 8 bases; bases outside gene matches: 10. The full variable domain, its missing parts supplied by reference TRBV7-2 and TRBJ2-1, is GAGVSQSPSNKVTEKGKDVELRCDPISGHTALYWYRQSLGQGLEFLIYFQGNSAPDKSGLPSDRFSAERTGGSVSTLTIQRTQQEDSAVYLCASSTSGGTIYEQFFGPGTRLTVL.